The entry below gives a single T cell receptor (beta chain) sequence along with its context. Its antigen is undetermined. This entry is derived from a study of naive and memory T cell subsets. Study outcomes and limitations: Especially in CD8 cells, naive repertoires contained a few larger clonotypes, possibly CD45RA-re-expressing memory cells. In naive cells, over 90% of TCR sequences were seen only once.

The beta constant-region primer was an equimolar mix of two oligonucleotides covering TRBC1 and TRBC2. Four rounds of PCR amplified the ligated cDNA using nested alpha and beta constant-region primers plus SP2. TCRdb used MiXCR to reprocess the UMI-ligation and nested PCR reads, holding one entry per CDR3 protein. Among about 150,000 distinct CDR3 sequences listed, roughly 22% were seen once. The CDR3 has 15 amino acids. Per the germline V gene, CDR1 is DFQATT and CDR2 is SNEGSKA (reference sequence). The V end was cut by 5 bases, the J end by 0 bases, with 17 bases between. Separate alpha and beta amplification began at the second PCR step.

Sequencing was carried out using naive CD4+ T cells from blood. The chain employs TRBV20-1 and TRBJ2-7; a weak D match, TRBD2 (5 bases). The clonotype was recovered from a human donor in good health. Here the CDR3 DNA reads TGCAGTGCTGCAAACTCGGACTCCTTCTCCTACGAGCAGTACTTC. This translates into CSAANSDSFSYEQYF.